Included here is one T cell receptor (beta chain) sequence, with context. As yet, its antigen is unknown. The method was immunoSEQ multiplex PCR; TCRdb's version includes in-frame clones alone and lacks a portion of them. The repertoire has about 190,000 clones, 86% of them found once; the top ten carry roughly 1.5%. The sample originates from a study of cytomegalovirus exposure and HLA in healthy donors. The CDR3 length is 12 residues. V gave up 11 bases and J gave up 4 bases, with 12 bases separating them. Notes on the study in general: Later, an analysis found that TCR clusters from the first cohort tended to co-occur in the 110 or so validation repertoires.

Sequenced input: PBMCs. The chain has TRBV23-1 and TRBJ1-5; D is ambiguous. TRBV23-1 counts as an open reading frame of uncertain function. The sequence derives from a woman aged 18-35 years in good health and CMV-seronegative. CDR3 in amino acids: CAVPRENQPQHF. For the CDR3, the DNA is TGCGCCGTACCTCGGGAAAATCAGCCCCAGCATTTT.